This is a list of T cell receptor beta chains from one sample in a study of radiotherapy plus CTLA-4 blockade in lung cancer. Assay used: immunoSEQ multiplex PCR; TCRdb lists only in-frame clones, some missing. The table shows 75,000 to 95,000 clones, with about four fifths occurring only once. Sequenced material: peripheral blood, taken from a patient treated with radiotherapy plus ipilimumab. Every receptor here comes from a human donor with non-small cell lung cancer that progressed on radiotherapy plus ipilimumab. CDR3s include the opening cysteine and the closing phenylalanine or tryptophan. D genes are given only for firm matches. Not all rows give a size; the values are once, few, many and, for expanded clones, a class.

v_gene	abundance	j_gene	d_gene	CDR3nt	CDR3aa
TRBV5-4	.	TRBJ2-7	.	TGTGCCAGCAGCCTTATTGGGACTTATACCTACGAGCAGTACTTC	CASSLIGTYTYEQYF
TRBV13	few	TRBJ2-2	TRBD1	TGTGCCAGCAGGGAAACACGAAGGACAGGACGGAACACCGGGGAGCTGTTTTTT	CASRETRRTGRNTGELFF
TRBV10-3	.	TRBJ2-1	TRBD2	TGTGCCACCGGGGGGACCGGGGGGGATGAGCAGTTCTTC	CATGGTGGDEQFF
TRBV7-9	.	TRBJ2-3	TRBD2	TGTGCCAGCAGCTCTTGGACTAGCGGGAGCCCAGATACGCAGTATTTT	CASSSWTSGSPDTQYF
TRBV4-1	once	TRBJ2-3	TRBD2	TGCGCCAGCAGCCTAGGACTAGCGGGAGGACTCACAGATACGCAGTATTTT	CASSLGLAGGLTDTQYF
TRBV6-5	.	TRBJ1-3	.	TGTGCCAGCAGTTACCAGGGGCCACTCTCTGGAAACACCATATATTTT	CASSYQGPLSGNTIYF
TRBV9	.	TRBJ2-7	.	TGTGCCAGCAGCCCCCGGGGCGCCTACGAGCAGTACTTC	CASSPRGAYEQYF
TRBV14	.	TRBJ2-7	.	TGTGCCAGCAGAAAAACAAGCGGCCATATCTACGAGCAGTACTTC	CASRKTSGHIYEQYF
TRBV2	.	TRBJ2-3	.	TGTGCCAGCAAGTCTTTAGACTCTAGCACAGATACGCAGTATTTT	CASKSLDSSTDTQYF
TRBV2	.	TRBJ1-4	.	TGTGCCAGCAGTGTATCCGGGGGGGCAGTTGAAAAACTGTTTTTT	CASSVSGGAVEKLFF
TRBV19	.	TRBJ1-2	.	TGTGCCAGTAGTAGACAGAACTATGGCTACACCTTC	CASSRQNYGYTF
TRBV6-1	.	TRBJ2-1	.	TGTGCCAGCAGCAGACGGAGCTCCTACAATGAGCAGTTCTTC	CASSRRSSYNEQFF
TRBV7-2	.	TRBJ2-2	TRBD1	TGTGCCAGCAGTCGGGACAGGGAAAAGGCCGGGGAGCTGTTTTTT	CASSRDREKAGELFF
TRBV29-1	.	TRBJ2-3	.	TGCAGCATACACACAGATACGCAGTATTTT	CSIHTDTQYF
TRBV28	.	TRBJ1-2	.	TGTGCCAGCAGTTTAGGTTCGGCCAGGGGTTTCTATGGCTACACCTTC	CASSLGSARGFYGYTF
TRBV9	.	TRBJ2-7	.	TGTGCCAGCAGCGTAGCGGTCGGGAGCGGGTACGAGCAGTACTTC	CASSVAVGSGYEQYF
TRBV7-2	few	TRBJ1-2	.	TGTGCCAGCAGCTTAGCCTTACGGACAGCGGATGGCTACACCTTC	CASSLALRTADGYTF
TRBV4-1	.	TRBJ2-3	TRBD1	TGCGCCAGCAGCCAGACAGGGGGCACAGATACGCAGTATTTT	CASSQTGGTDTQYF
TRBV27	.	TRBJ2-3	.	TGTGCCAGCAGTCCCGCCTCCGGGGAGTGGACAGATACGCAGTATTTT	CASSPASGEWTDTQYF
TRBV27	.	TRBJ1-5	.	TGTGCCAGCAAAAAGGGGAGGGGCCAGCCCCAGCATTTT	CASKKGRGQPQHF
TRBV18	few	TRBJ2-7	TRBD1	TGTGCCAGCTCGCTAACCGGGACAGGGTATGCCTACGAGCAGTACTTC	CASSLTGTGYAYEQYF
TRBV11-2	.	TRBJ2-7	.	TGTGCCAGCAGCCGGGACCCTTCCTACGAGCAGTACTTC	CASSRDPSYEQYF
TRBV6-6	.	TRBJ2-7	.	TGTGCCAGCAGTTCCACGCGAATGACGGGAGCGTACGAGCAGTACTTC	CASSSTRMTGAYEQYF
TRBV7-3	few	TRBJ1-1	.	TGTGCCAGCAGCTTAACAATTATCCAGGGGAACACTGAAGCTTTCTTT	CASSLTIIQGNTEAFF
TRBV11-2	.	TRBJ1-1	.	TGTGCCAGCAGCCTAACAGGGAAAGCCGAAGCTTTCTTT	CASSLTGKAEAFF
TRBV7-2	.	TRBJ1-1	.	TGTGCCAGCAGCTTAGGTATAACAGGGCCGGCTTTCTTT	CASSLGITGPAFF
TRBV15	.	TRBJ1-4	TRBD1	TGTGCCACCAGCAGAGATCGGCGGGACCAGGGGGGAAAACTGTTTTTT	CATSRDRRDQGGKLFF
TRBV9	.	TRBJ1-1	TRBD1	TGTGCCAGCAGCGTAGGGACAGGGGGCACTGAAGCTTTCTTT	CASSVGTGGTEAFF
TRBV4-2	.	TRBJ2-5	.	TGTGCCAGCAGCCAAGAGGGTGGAGAGACCCAGTACTTC	CASSQEGGETQYF
TRBV11-2	.	TRBJ2-5	.	TGTGCCAGCAGCAGAGGCGTCGAGACCCAGTACTTC	CASSRGVETQYF
TRBV2	.	TRBJ2-1	.	TGTGCCAGTTCCGGGATCCTCGTGAATGAGCAGTTCTTC	CASSGILVNEQFF
TRBV7-6	once	TRBJ2-2	.	TGTGCCAGCAGCTCCGCCGGGAAGGCCACCGGGGAGCTGTTTTTT	CASSSAGKATGELFF
TRBV30	.	TRBJ2-1	.	TGTGCCTGGAGTGCCCTTAAGGTTCAGTACAATGAGCAGTTCTTC	CAWSALKVQYNEQFF
TRBV6-1	.	TRBJ2-1	.	TGTGCCAGCAGTGAAGCCGGGACACGTTACAATGAGCAGTTCTTC	CASSEAGTRYNEQFF
TRBV2	few	TRBJ1-1	.	TGTGCCAGCAGTGCACGGGATGCGAACACTGAAGCTTTCTTT	CASSARDANTEAFF
TRBV4-1	.	TRBJ1-1	.	TGCGCCAGCAGCCACGGGGGGCAGGGGAACACTGAAGCTTTCTTT	CASSHGGQGNTEAFF
TRBV7-8	.	TRBJ2-2	TRBD2	TGTGCCAGCAGCCCCGGGACTAGCGGAATGAACACCGGGGAGCTGTTTTTT	CASSPGTSGMNTGELFF
TRBV28	.	TRBJ2-2	TRBD2	TGTGCCAGCAGTTTAGTGGGCGGGAGGGCCTACGGCGGGGAGCTGTTTTTT	CASSLVGGRAYGGELFF
TRBV7-8	.	TRBJ2-7	TRBD2	TGTGCCAGCAGCTTATTGGCTAGCGGGGGTTACGAGCAGTACTTC	CASSLLASGGYEQYF
TRBV7-9	.	TRBJ2-7	.	TGTGCCAGCAGCGAATTCCCTCGGAAACAGGGAAGGGGATACTACGAGCAGTACTTC	CASSEFPRKQGRGYYEQYF
TRBV6-6	.	TRBJ1-1	.	TGTGCCAGCACCAACCCGCGTGGACTGAACACTGAAGCTTTCTTT	CASTNPRGLNTEAFF
TRBV15	.	TRBJ2-3	.	TGTGCCCATAACTTAGGGGCCCCAGATACGCAGTATTTT	CAHNLGAPDTQYF
TRBV6-6	once	TRBJ2-3	.	TGTGCCAGCAGTTACCGGGACATCAGCACAGATACGCAGTATTTT	CASSYRDISTDTQYF
TRBV18	few	TRBJ2-3	TRBD1	TGTGCCAGCTCACTGCGGACAGGGGGCGATTTTGGAACAGATACGCAGTATTTT	CASSLRTGGDFGTDTQYF
TRBV7-8	.	TRBJ2-3	TRBD2	TGTGCCAGCAGCATGGGACTAGCGGGAGGGTCAGATACGCAGTATTTT	CASSMGLAGGSDTQYF
TRBV6-5	.	TRBJ2-2	.	TGTGCCAGCAGTTACTCGATTTCCCCCGGGGAGCTGTTTTTT	CASSYSISPGELFF
TRBV7-2	.	TRBJ1-1	.	TGTGCCAGCAGCTTTAGACAGGTACTAAACACTGAAGCTTTCTTT	CASSFRQVLNTEAFF